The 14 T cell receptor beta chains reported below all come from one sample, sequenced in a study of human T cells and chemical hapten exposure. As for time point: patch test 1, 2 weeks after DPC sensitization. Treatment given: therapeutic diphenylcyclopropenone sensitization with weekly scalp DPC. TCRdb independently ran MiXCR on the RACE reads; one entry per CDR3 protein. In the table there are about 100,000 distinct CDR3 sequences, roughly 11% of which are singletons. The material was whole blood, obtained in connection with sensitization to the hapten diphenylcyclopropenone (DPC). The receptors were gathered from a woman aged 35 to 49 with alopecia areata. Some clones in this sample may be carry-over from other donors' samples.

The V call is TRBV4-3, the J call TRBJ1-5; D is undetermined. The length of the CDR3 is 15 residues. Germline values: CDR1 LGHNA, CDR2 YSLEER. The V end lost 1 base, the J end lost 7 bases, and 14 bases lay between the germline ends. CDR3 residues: CASSQGLGGGQPQHF. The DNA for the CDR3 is TGCGCCAGCAGCCAAGGATTGGGCGGAGGGCAGCCCCAGCATTTT.

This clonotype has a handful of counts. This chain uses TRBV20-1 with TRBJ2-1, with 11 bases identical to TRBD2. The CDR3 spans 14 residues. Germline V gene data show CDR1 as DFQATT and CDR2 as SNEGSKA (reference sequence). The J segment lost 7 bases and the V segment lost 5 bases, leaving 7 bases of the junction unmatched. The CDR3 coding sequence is TGCAGTGCTCTACTAGCGGGAGTGCGTAATGAGCAGTTCTTC. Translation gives CSALLAGVRNEQFF.

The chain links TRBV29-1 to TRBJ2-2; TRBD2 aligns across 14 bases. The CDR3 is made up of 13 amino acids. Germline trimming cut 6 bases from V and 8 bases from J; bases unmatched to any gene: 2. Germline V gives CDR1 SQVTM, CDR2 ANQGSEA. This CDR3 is CSVGLAGDGELFF. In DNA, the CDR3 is TGCAGCGTGGGACTAGCGGGAGATGGGGAGCTGTTTTTT.

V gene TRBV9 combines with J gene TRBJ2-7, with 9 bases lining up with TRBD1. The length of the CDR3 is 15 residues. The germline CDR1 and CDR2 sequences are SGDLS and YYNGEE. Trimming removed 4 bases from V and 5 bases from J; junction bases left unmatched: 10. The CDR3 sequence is CASSYTGTGLNEQYF. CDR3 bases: TGTGCCAGCAGCTACACCGGGACAGGGTTGAACGAGCAGTACTTC.

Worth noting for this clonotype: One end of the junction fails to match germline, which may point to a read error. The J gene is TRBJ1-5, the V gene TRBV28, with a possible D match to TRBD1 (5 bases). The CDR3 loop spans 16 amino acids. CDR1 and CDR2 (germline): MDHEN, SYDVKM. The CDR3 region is CASSLRGRVEDQPQLF. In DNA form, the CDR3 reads TGTGCCAGCAGTTTGCGGGGCAGGGTGGAGGATCAGCCCCAGCTTTTT.

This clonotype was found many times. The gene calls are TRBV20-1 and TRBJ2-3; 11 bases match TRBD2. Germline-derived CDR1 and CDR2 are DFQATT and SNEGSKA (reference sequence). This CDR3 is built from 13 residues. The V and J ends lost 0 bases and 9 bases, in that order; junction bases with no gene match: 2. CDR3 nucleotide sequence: TGCAGTGCTAGAGACCGGACTAGCGGGACGCAGTATTTT. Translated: CSARDRTSGTQYF.

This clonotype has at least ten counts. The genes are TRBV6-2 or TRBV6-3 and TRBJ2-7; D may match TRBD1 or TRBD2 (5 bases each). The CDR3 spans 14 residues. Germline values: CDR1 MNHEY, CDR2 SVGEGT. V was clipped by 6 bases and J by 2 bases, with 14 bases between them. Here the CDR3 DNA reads TGTGCCAGCAGAAAGACCGGGACCACCTACGAGCAGTACTTC. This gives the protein CASRKTGTTYEQYF.

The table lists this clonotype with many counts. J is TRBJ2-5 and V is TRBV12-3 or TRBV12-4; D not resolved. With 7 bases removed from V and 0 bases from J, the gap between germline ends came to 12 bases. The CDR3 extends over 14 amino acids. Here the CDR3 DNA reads TGTGCCAGCACCGATGGGTTGTACCAAGAGACCCAGTACTTC. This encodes CASTDGLYQETQYF.

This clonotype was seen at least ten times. The CDR3 reads CASSIGQLNTDTQYF. CDR3 sequence (DNA): TGTGCCAGCAGCATCGGACAGTTAAACACAGATACGCAGTATTTT. The gene calls are TRBV5-6 and TRBJ2-3; D perhaps matches TRBD1 (6 bases). This CDR3 contains 15 residues. Germline V CDR1 and CDR2: SGHDT, YYEEEE. V was pared by 4 bases and J by 2 bases, with 14 bases between.

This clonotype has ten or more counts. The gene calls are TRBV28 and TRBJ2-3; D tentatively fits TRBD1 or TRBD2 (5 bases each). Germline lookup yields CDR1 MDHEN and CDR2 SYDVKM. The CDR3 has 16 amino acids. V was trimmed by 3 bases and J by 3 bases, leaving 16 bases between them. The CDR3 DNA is TGTGCCAGCAGTTTCGAGTCAGGGTGGGGGACAGATACGCAGTATTTT. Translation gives CASSFESGWGTDTQYF.

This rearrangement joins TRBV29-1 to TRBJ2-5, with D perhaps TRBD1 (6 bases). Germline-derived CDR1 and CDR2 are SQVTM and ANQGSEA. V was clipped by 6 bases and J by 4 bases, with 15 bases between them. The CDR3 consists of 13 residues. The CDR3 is CSVETGFRETQYF. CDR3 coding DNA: TGCAGCGTGGAGACAGGCTTTAGAGAGACCCAGTACTTC.

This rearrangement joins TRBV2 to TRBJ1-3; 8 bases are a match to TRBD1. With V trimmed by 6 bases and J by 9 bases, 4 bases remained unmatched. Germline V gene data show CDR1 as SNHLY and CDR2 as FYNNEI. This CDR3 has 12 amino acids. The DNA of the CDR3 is TGTGCCAGCAGGGACAGGGTCGGCACCATATATTTT. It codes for CASRDRVGTIYF. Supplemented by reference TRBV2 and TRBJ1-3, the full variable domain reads EPEVTQTPSHQVTQMGQEVILRCVPISNHLYFYWYRQILGQKVEFLVSFYNNEISEKSEIFDDQFSVERPDGSNFTLKIRSTKLEDSAMYFCASRDRVGTIYFGEGSWLTVV.

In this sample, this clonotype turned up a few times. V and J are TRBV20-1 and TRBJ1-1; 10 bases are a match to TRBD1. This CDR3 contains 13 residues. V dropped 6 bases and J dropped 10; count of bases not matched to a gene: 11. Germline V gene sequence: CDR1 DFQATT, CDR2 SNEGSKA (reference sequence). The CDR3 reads CSAPGQGPWGAFF. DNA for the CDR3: TGCAGTGCCCCGGGACAGGGGCCGTGGGGAGCTTTCTTT.

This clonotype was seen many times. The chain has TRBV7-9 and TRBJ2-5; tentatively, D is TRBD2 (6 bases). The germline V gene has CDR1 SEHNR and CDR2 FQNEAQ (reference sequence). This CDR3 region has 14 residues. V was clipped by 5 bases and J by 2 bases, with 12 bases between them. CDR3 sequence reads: CASSETGVQETQYF. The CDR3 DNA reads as TGTGCCAGCAGCGAGACGGGAGTTCAAGAGACCCAGTACTTC.